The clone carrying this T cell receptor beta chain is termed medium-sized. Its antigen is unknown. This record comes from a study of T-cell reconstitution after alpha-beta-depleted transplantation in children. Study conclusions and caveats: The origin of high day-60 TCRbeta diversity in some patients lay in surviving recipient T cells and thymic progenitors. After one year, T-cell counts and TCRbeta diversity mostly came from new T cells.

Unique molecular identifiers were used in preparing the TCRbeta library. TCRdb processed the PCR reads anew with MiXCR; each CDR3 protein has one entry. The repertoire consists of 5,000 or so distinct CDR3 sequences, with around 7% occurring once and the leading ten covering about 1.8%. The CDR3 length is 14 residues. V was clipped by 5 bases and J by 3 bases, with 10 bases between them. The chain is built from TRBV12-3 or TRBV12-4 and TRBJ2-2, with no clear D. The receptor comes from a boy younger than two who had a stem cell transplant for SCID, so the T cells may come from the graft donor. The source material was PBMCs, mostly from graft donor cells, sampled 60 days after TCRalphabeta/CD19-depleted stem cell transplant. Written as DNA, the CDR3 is TGTGCCAGCAGTCGCTTAGTGGACACCGGGGAGCTGTTTTTT. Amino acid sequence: CASSRLVDTGELFF.